This entry lists 18 T cell receptor beta chains sequenced from one sample in a study of T cell repertoires in cytomegalovirus infection (dated by TCRdb to about 2019). For sequencing, an Illumina HiSeq 1500 was employed. The raw public reads went through TCRdb reprocessing: fastp at Q25, MiXCR clone calling, in-frame beta chains kept. Each entry merges the rows of one CDR3 protein and shows their most common DNA and genes. The table for this sample lists hundreds of thousands of distinct CDR3 sequences; approximately 24% of them were counted only once. The top ten clones comprise approximately 8% of the sample. Sequencing used CD8+ T cells from PBMCs. The receptor set was obtained from a human donor in good health (CMV status not recorded). Some clones in this sample may be carry-over from other donors' samples.

The gene calls are TRBV2 and TRBJ2-1; 8 nucleotides match TRBD1. The CDR3 totals 15 residues. V lost 6 bases to trimming and J lost 6 bases; unmatched junction nucleotides: 10. The germline CDR1 and CDR2 sequences are SNHLY and FYNNEI. Here the CDR3 DNA reads TGTGCCAGCAGGTACCGGGACAGGACTTTCAATGAGCAGTTCTTC. This codes for CASRYRDRTFNEQFF.

The CDR3 DNA sequence: TGTGCCATCAGGACAGGAGCTAACTATGGCTACACCTTC. Translated, it gives CAIRTGANYGYTF. This chain joins TRBV10-3 and TRBJ1-2, with D maybe TRBD1 (6 bases). Germline V gene lookup returns CDR1 ENHRY and CDR2 SYGVKD. V was clipped by 6 bases and J by 0 bases, with 8 bases between them. This CDR3 spans 13 amino acids.

V usage is TRBV19 and J usage is TRBJ2-2; D may be TRBD1 (6 bases). The CDR3 contains 14 residues. Germline CDR1 LNHDA, CDR2 SQIVND (reference sequence). The ends were cut back, 8 bases at V and 3 bases at J, with 13 bases in the middle. The CDR3 coding sequence is TGTGCCAGTTTGCCAGGGGCTTACACCGGGGAGCTGTTTTTT. This codes for CASLPGAYTGELFF.

The chain couples TRBV28 to TRBJ1-2; D gene unclear. Per the germline V gene, CDR1 is MDHEN and CDR2 is SYDVKM. V lost 11 bases to trimming and J lost 3 bases, with 7 bases between them. The CDR3 is 10 amino acids. The CDR3 DNA reads TGTGCCCCCGAGGACTATGGCTACACCTTC. Protein product: CAPEDYGYTF.

In its sample, this clonotype was seen a few times. The chain combines TRBV7-9 with TRBJ1-2; 8 bases match TRBD1. Trimming cost V 5 bases and J 4 bases; bases outside gene matches: 9. Germline V gene sequence: CDR1 SEHNR, CDR2 FQNEAQ (reference sequence). The CDR3 is 15 amino acids. This CDR3 reads CASSPRDRRTYGYTF. CDR3 coding DNA: TGTGCCAGCAGCCCCCGGGACAGGAGGACCTATGGCTACACCTTC.

The gene calls are TRBV6-5 and TRBJ2-6; TRBD1 might be the D (6 bases). Germline V CDR1 and CDR2: MNHEY, SVGAGI. Trimming pared 0 bases from V and 0 bases from J, leaving 15 bases between. This CDR3 has 19 residues. CDR3 coding DNA: TGTGCCAGCAGTTACTCAATGGACAGTTACTTCTCTGGGGCCAACGTCCTGACTTTC. Amino acids: CASSYSMDSYFSGANVLTF.

This clonotype appeared a few times. The rearrangement links TRBV5-1 to TRBJ2-2; D not resolved. The germline V gene encodes CDR1 SGHRS and CDR2 YFSETQ. Trimming removed 6 bases from V and 5 bases from J, with 11 bases in between. The CDR3 covers 13 residues. The CDR3 spells CASTVTQTGELFF. CDR3 DNA sequence: TGCGCCAGCACCGTCACTCAAACCGGGGAGCTGTTTTTT.

This clonotype was seen repeatedly, ten times or more. J is TRBJ1-1 and V is TRBV12-3 or TRBV12-4; 11 bases fit TRBD1. The CDR3 extends over 15 amino acids. The ends lost 4 bases at V and 5 bases at J; junction bases unmatched: 6. For the CDR3, the DNA is TGTGCCAGCAGTTCGACGGGACAGGGGGGGACTGAAGCTTTCTTT. Its translation is CASSSTGQGGTEAFF.

This clonotype was counted at least ten times. At one boundary the junction diverges from the germline segment, which might be a read error. The chain links TRBV7-7 to TRBJ2-5, with D maybe TRBD1 (6 bases). CDR1 and CDR2 (germline): SSHAT, FNYEAQ (reference sequence). CDR3 size: 17 residues. CDR3 amino acids: CASSLEPEGQPVQTQYF. The CDR3, as DNA: TGTGCTAGCAGCTTAGAGCCTGAGGGACAACCGGTCCAGACCCAGTACTTC.

The gene calls are TRBV2 and TRBJ1-5, with D unresolved. The CDR3 has 13 residues. V was trimmed by 5 bases and J by 7 bases, leaving 12 bases between them. The germline V gene has CDR1 SNHLY and CDR2 FYNNEI. The CDR3 DNA follows: TGTGCCAGCAGTCCGGATCTTTACCAGCCCCAGCATTTT. Translation gives CASSPDLYQPQHF.

This clonotype turned up a few times. The chain uses TRBV6-2 or TRBV6-3 and TRBJ2-2, with D tentatively TRBD1 or TRBD2 (5 bases each). The V gene lost 5 bases and the J gene lost 0 bases, with 10 bases spanning the gap. The CDR3 extends over 15 amino acids. Germline CDR1 and CDR2: MNHEY and SVGEGT. CDR3 residues: CASSTGPSNTGELFF. The CDR3, as DNA: TGTGCCAGCAGTACGGGACCCTCGAACACCGGGGAGCTGTTTTTT.

In its sample, this clonotype was seen a few times. The chain has TRBV6-4 and TRBJ1-1; D not certain. This CDR3 comprises 13 residues. The V end was cut by 1 base, the J end by 8 bases, with 11 bases between. Germline V gene sequence: CDR1 MRHNA, CDR2 SNTAGT. CDR3 sequence: CASSDLLGQEAFF. For the CDR3, the DNA is TGTGCCAGCAGTGACTTGTTAGGGCAAGAAGCTTTCTTT.

This clonotype has ten or more counts. The CDR3: CASTSTPGHNQPQHF. The DNA for the CDR3 is TGTGCCAGCACGAGCACCCCAGGGCATAATCAGCCCCAGCATTTT. V gene TRBV6-1 combines with J gene TRBJ1-5, with D possibly TRBD1 on 5 matching bases. The V gene's germline CDR1 is MNHNS and CDR2 SASEGT. The CDR3 consists of 15 residues. V lost 7 bases to trimming and J lost 4 bases, with 17 bases between them.

This clonotype was counted a single time. A much larger clone lies one base from this, so it may be a read error. The V gene is TRBV7-6, the J gene TRBJ2-4; maybe TRBD1 (6 bases). This CDR3 spans 15 amino acids. CDR1 and CDR2 (germline): SGHVS, FNYEAQ. V shed 3 bases and J shed 2 bases, with 11 bases lying between them. Here the CDR3 reads CASSFGTQTKNIQYF. The CDR3 DNA is TGTGCCAGCAGCTTCGGGACACAAACCAAAAACATTCAGTACTTC.

The table lists this clonotype with many counts. The gene calls are TRBV7-6 and TRBJ2-1; weak D call: TRBD2 (6 bases). This CDR3 comprises 17 residues. From germline, CDR1 is SGHVS and CDR2 FNYEAQ. The V and J ends lost 1 base and 2 bases respectively, with 15 bases between them. The CDR3 spells CASSLDPPGETYNEQFF. The CDR3 coding sequence is TGTGCCAGCAGCTTAGACCCCCCGGGGGAGACCTACAATGAGCAGTTCTTC.

This chain uses TRBV14 with TRBJ2-1; 8 nucleotides match TRBD1. This CDR3 is built from 13 residues. With 5 bases clipped from V and 8 bases from J, the junction kept 5 bases outside the gene matches. Germline assignment: CDR1 SGHDN and CDR2 FVKESK. CDR3 coding DNA: TGTGCCAGCAGCTGGACAGGGTACCATGAGCAGTTCTTC. Its translation: CASSWTGYHEQFF.

This clonotype was found many times. The chain carries TRBV7-2 and TRBJ1-1, with 7 bases matching TRBD1. This CDR3 contains 16 residues. Trimming removed 5 bases from V and 3 bases from J; junction bases left unmatched: 12. Germline V gives CDR1 SGHTA, CDR2 FQGNSA. CDR3 protein: CASSRQGIGRYTEAFF. The CDR3 DNA reads as TGTGCCAGCAGCCGACAGGGTATAGGTCGGTACACTGAAGCTTTCTTT.

This clonotype was seen only a few times. CDR3 residues: CASSPLMARGPNEQYV. The CDR3 region has the DNA TGTGCCAGCAGTCCCCTCATGGCGAGAGGCCCCAACGAGCAGTACGTC. The rearrangement uses TRBV6-5 and TRBJ2-7; D ambiguous. The V gene's germline CDR1 is MNHEY and CDR2 SVGAGI. Trimming took 5 bases from V and 5 from J, leaving 22 bases between them. The CDR3 contains 16 residues.